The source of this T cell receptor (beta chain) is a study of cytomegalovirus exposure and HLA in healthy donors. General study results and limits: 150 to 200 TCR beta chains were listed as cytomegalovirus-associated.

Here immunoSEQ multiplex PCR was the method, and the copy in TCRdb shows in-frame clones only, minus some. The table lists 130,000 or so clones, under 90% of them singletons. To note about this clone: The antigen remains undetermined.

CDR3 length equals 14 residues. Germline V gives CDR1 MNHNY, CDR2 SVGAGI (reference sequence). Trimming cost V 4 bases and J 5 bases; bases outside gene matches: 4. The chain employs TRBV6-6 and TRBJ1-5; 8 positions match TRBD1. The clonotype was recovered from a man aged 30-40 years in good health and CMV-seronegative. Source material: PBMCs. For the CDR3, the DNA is TGTGCCAGCAGTTCCTCGGACAGGGATCAGCCCCAGCATTTT. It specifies CASSSSDRDQPQHF.